The sample holds one count of the clone carrying this T cell receptor beta chain. Sequencing was performed with immunoSEQ multiplex PCR; in TCRdb, only in-frame clones are kept and a portion is missing. The table lists around 31,000 clones, approximately 94% of them singletons. The data originate from a study of T cell changes during pregnancy in multiple sclerosis. Germline V gene data show CDR1 as MDHEN and CDR2 as SYDVKM. Unmatched junction bases numbered 4, after V lost 3 bases and J lost 4 bases. This CDR3 comprises 15 residues. Material: CD4+ T cells from peripheral blood mononuclear cells, obtained in the first trimester of pregnancy. The origin of this receptor is a female donor with multiple sclerosis, enrolled in a pregnancy study. The rearrangement joins TRBV28 to TRBJ2-5, with 11 bases that match TRBD1. In DNA form, the CDR3 reads TGTGCCAGCAGTTTCACGGACAGGGGGCGAGAGACCCAGTACTTC. Amino acids: CASSFTDRGRETQYF.